Described below is a single T cell receptor (beta chain) sequence and its context. Its antigen is unidentified. The junction differs from germline at one of its ends, possibly a read error. These data are taken from a study of graft-versus-host responses after intestinal transplantation. Profiling relied on immunoSEQ multiplex PCR, and the TCRdb table lists in-frame clones only, not all of them. The profile shows about 41,000 clones, approximately 95% of them singletons. In germline, CDR1 is SNHLY, CDR2 FYNNEI. There are 15 residues in the CDR3. The genes are TRBV2 and TRBJ1-3, with a possible D match to TRBD1 (5 bases). The TCR sequence derives from a human donor who was the organ donor for an intestinal transplant. The starting material was unstimulated CD8+ T cells sorted from spleen or lymph node cells, obtained before transplant. CDR3 sequence: CASREDSYSGNTIYF. Here the CDR3 DNA reads TGTGCCAGCAGAGAAGACAGTTACTCTGGAAACACCATATATTTT.